The 2 T cell receptor beta chains presented below share a single source sample, sequenced in a study of T cells in Graves' hyperthyroidism and ophthalmopathy. The TCR beta CDR3 regions underwent amplification using RNA transcripts as the source. First-round RT-PCR targeting the TCR CDR3 was performed with the HTBI primer set. TCRdb itself ran the multiplex PCR reads through MiXCR, one entry per CDR3 protein. The table lists over 700,000 distinct CDR3 sequences, about 38% of them singletons. Sequenced material: blood. The receptors stem from a man between 18 and 29 years old with Graves' hyperthyroidism.

This clonotype was seen more than once but under ten times. The V gene is TRBV19, the J gene TRBJ1-1; maybe TRBD1 (5 bases). The V gene's germline CDR1 is LNHDA and CDR2 SQIVND (reference sequence). The V end lost 3 bases, the J end lost 0 bases, and 11 bases lay between the germline ends. The CDR3 totals 15 residues. The CDR3 loop reads CASSMTVSMNTEAFF. The CDR3 coding sequence is TGTGCCAGTAGTATGACAGTCAGCATGAACACTGAAGCTTTCTTT.

The V and J genes are TRBV20-1 and TRBJ2-5, with 7 bases matching TRBD1. The germline V gene has CDR1 DFQATT and CDR2 SNEGSKA (reference sequence). V trimming: 3 bases; J trimming: 2 bases; junction bases outside the gene matches: 6. CDR3 length: 14 amino acids. The CDR3 spells CSARGQRWQETQYF. DNA for the CDR3: TGCAGTGCTAGGGGACAGAGGTGGCAAGAGACCCAGTACTTC.